These 26 T cell receptor beta chains originate from one sample sequenced in a study of cytomegalovirus exposure and HLA in healthy donors. The PCR employed 60 Vbeta primers together with 13 Jbeta primers. Only in-frame clones appear in the TCRdb table, and some are missing; sequencing was by immunoSEQ multiplex PCR. The sample lists about 63,000 clones, under 85% occurring once. Sequencing input: PBMCs. The receptors here all came from a woman aged 25 to 39 in good health and CMV-seronegative.

The gene calls are TRBV9 and TRBJ1-3; TRBD1 agrees at 9 bases. The V segment lost 3 bases and the J segment 2 bases; nucleotides outside the gene matches: 6. CDR1 is SGDLS, CDR2 YYNGEE, per germline. The CDR3 has 16 residues. The CDR3 region is CASSAGQGSPGNTIYF. The CDR3, as DNA: TGTGCCAGCAGCGCCGGACAGGGGAGCCCTGGAAACACCATATATTTT. The variable domain in full, with the rest retrieved from reference TRBV9 and TRBJ1-3, is DSGVTQTPKHLITATGQRVTLRCSPRSGDLSVYWYQQSLDQGLQFLIQYYNGEERAKGNILERFSAQQFPDLHSELNLSSLELGDSALYFCASSAGQGSPGNTIYFGEGSWLTVV.

There are a few counts of this clone. CDR3 in amino acids: CASSTRPLNTEAFF. The DNA for the CDR3 is TGTGCCAGCTCAACCAGGCCGCTGAACACTGAAGCTTTCTTT. This chain joins TRBV18 and TRBJ1-1; no firm D call. The ends were cut back, 5 bases at V and 0 bases at J, with 10 bases in the middle. The CDR3 is 14 amino acids. Germline CDR1 KGHSH, CDR2 LQKENI. The full variable domain, completed using reference TRBV18 and TRBJ1-1, is NAGVMQNPRHLVRRRGQEARLRCSPMKGHSHVYWYRQLPEEGLKFMVYLQKENIIDESGMPKERFSAEFPKEGPSILRIQQVVRGDSAAYFCASSTRPLNTEAFFGQGTRLTVV.

The chain carries TRBV6-6 and TRBJ1-1; D perhaps matches TRBD1 (6 bases). The length of the CDR3 is 15 residues. Germline CDR1 MNHNY, CDR2 SVGAGI (reference sequence). With 6 bases removed from V and 1 base from J, the gap between germline ends came to 15 bases. Here the CDR3 reads CASRKLQGQNTEAFF. In DNA, the CDR3 is TGTGCCAGCAGAAAATTACAGGGCCAGAACACTGAAGCTTTCTTT.

CDR3 protein: CASSQAIAGHYNEQFF. The CDR3, as DNA: TGCGCCAGCAGCCAAGCCATAGCGGGGCACTACAATGAGCAGTTCTTC. The V call is TRBV4-3, the J call TRBJ2-1, with 8 bases aligning to TRBD2. Germline values: CDR1 LGHNA, CDR2 YSLEER. V lost 1 base to trimming and J lost 3 bases; unmatched junction nucleotides: 5. This CDR3 contains 16 residues.

The chain couples TRBV2 to TRBJ1-2; 7 bases are shared with TRBD1. CDR1 is SNHLY and CDR2 is FYNNEI in the germline V gene. This CDR3 comprises 15 residues. V was pared by 3 bases and J by 0 bases, with 4 bases of the junction left unmatched. The CDR3 spells CASSDRQGANYGYTF. The CDR3, as DNA: TGTGCCAGCAGTGATCGGCAGGGGGCTAACTATGGCTACACCTTC.

The chain joins TRBV9 to TRBJ2-1, with 9 bases identical to TRBD2. J was trimmed by 5 bases and V by 3 bases; bases with no gene match: 9. The germline V gene has CDR1 SGDLS and CDR2 YYNGEE. The CDR3 totals 16 residues. The CDR3 reads CASSGIAGVEDNEQFF. The CDR3 nucleotides are TGTGCCAGCAGCGGAATAGCGGGAGTCGAGGACAATGAGCAGTTCTTC. Variable domain in full (rest from reference TRBV9 and TRBJ2-1): DSGVTQTPKHLITATGQRVTLRCSPRSGDLSVYWYQQSLDQGLQFLIQYYNGEERAKGNILERFSAQQFPDLHSELNLSSLELGDSALYFCASSGIAGVEDNEQFFGPGTRLTVL.

The V and J genes are TRBV7-9 and TRBJ2-5, with D tentatively TRBD2 (6 bases). The CDR3 has 15 amino acids. V lost 3 bases and J lost 5, with 16 bases in between. Germline lookup yields CDR1 SEHNR and CDR2 FQNEAQ (reference sequence). The CDR3 sequence is CASSFRKGGGETQYF. As DNA, the CDR3 is TGTGCCAGCAGCTTCAGAAAGGGAGGAGGGGAGACCCAGTACTTC.

This rearrangement joins TRBV5-8 to TRBJ1-1; 7 positions match TRBD1. The CDR3 spans 14 residues. Per the germline V gene, CDR1 is SGHTS and CDR2 is YDEGEE. The J segment lost 6 bases and the V segment lost 4 bases, leaving 9 bases of the junction unmatched. CDR3 sequence reads: CASSEDRAYAEAFF. The CDR3 nucleotides read TGTGCCAGCAGCGAAGACAGGGCCTACGCTGAAGCTTTCTTT. Supplemented by reference TRBV5-8 and TRBJ1-1, the full variable domain reads EAGVTQSPTHLIKTRGQQATLRCSPISGHTSVYWYQQALGLGLQFLLWYDEGEERNRGNFPPRFSGRQFPNYSSELNVNALELEDSALYLCASSEDRAYAEAFFGQGTRLTVV.

This sequence joins TRBV6-1 and TRBJ2-7; D is undetermined. The CDR3 contains 12 residues. V was pared by 2 bases and J by 4 bases, with 6 bases between. Germline loops: CDR1 MNHNS, CDR2 SASEGT. CDR3 region: CASSEIGYEQYF. The DNA for the CDR3 is TGTGCCAGCAGTGAAATCGGGTACGAGCAGTACTTC.

J is TRBJ2-1 and V is TRBV27; 14 nucleotides line up with TRBD2. This CDR3 comprises 17 residues. CDR1 MNHEY and CDR2 SMNVEV come from the germline V gene (reference sequence). V was clipped by 6 bases and J by 9 bases; unmatched bases: 13. CDR3 in amino acids: CASSIRLAGGPRSEQFF. The CDR3 region has the DNA TGTGCCAGCAGCATAAGACTAGCGGGAGGGCCTCGGTCTGAGCAGTTCTTC.

This chain joins TRBV6-6 and TRBJ2-5; D is possibly TRBD2 (6 bases). CDR1 and CDR2 (germline): MNHNY, SVGAGI (reference sequence). V dropped 8 bases and J dropped 5 bases, with 12 bases sitting between them. CDR3 length: 12 amino acids. CDR3 amino acids: CASGGGLETQYF. The CDR3 nucleotides are TGTGCCAGCGGTGGAGGGTTGGAGACCCAGTACTTC.

About this clone itself: Within the sample, other DNA sequences also encode this same CDR3. V gene TRBV6-4 combines with J gene TRBJ1-2; possible D gene TRBD1, 6 bases. Germline CDR1 reads MRHNA; CDR2 reads SNTAGT. The CDR3 contains 12 residues. The germline V and J ends were trimmed by 3 bases and 5 bases, with 7 bases remaining between them. Here the CDR3 reads CASSDQGYGYTF. The CDR3 region has the DNA TGTGCCAGCAGTGATCAGGGGTATGGCTACACCTTC.

This chain links TRBV5-1 with TRBJ1-1; TRBD1 might be the D (5 bases). V was pared by 1 base and J by 1 base, with 14 bases between. The CDR3 spans 16 residues. CDR1 is SGHRS and CDR2 is YFSETQ in the germline V gene. CDR3 sequence reads: CASSLNPVTENTEAFF. The CDR3 nucleotides are TGCGCCAGCAGCTTGAATCCCGTGACAGAGAACACTGAAGCTTTCTTT. Full variable domain (rest looked up from reference TRBV5-1 and TRBJ1-1): KAGVTQTPRYLIKTRGQQVTLSCSPISGHRSVSWYQQTPGQGLQFLFEYFSETQRNKGNFPGRFSGRQFSNSRSEMNVSTLELGDSALYLCASSLNPVTENTEAFFGQGTRLTVV.

The CDR3 DNA reads TGTGCCAGCAGCCCCTTTAGGGGAACAGCTTCGAACACTGAAGCTTTCTTT. It yields the protein CASSPFRGTASNTEAFF. The chain combines TRBV7-2 with TRBJ1-1; a possible D gene is TRBD1 (5 bases). V was trimmed by 5 bases and J by 1 base, leaving 20 bases between them. Looked up from germline, CDR1 is SGHTA and CDR2 is FQGNSA. The CDR3 has 17 amino acids. The complete variable domain, with remaining parts taken from reference TRBV7-2 and TRBJ1-1, reads GAGVSQSPSNKVTEKGKDVELRCDPISGHTALYWYRQSLGQGLEFLIYFQGNSAPDKSGLPSDRFSAERTGGSVSTLTIQRTQQEDSAVYLCASSPFRGTASNTEAFFGQGTRLTVV.

V is TRBV7-2 and J is TRBJ2-2; TRBD2 aligns across 8 bases. V lost 4 bases and J lost 5; bases outside the gene matches: 6. The CDR3 has 15 residues. Per the germline V gene, CDR1 is SGHTA and CDR2 is FQGNSA. This CDR3 is CASSSRAGGTGELFF. For the CDR3, the DNA is TGTGCCAGCAGCTCGCGGGCGGGAGGAACCGGGGAGCTGTTTTTT.

The chain has TRBV4-3 and TRBJ2-5, with 7 bases aligning to TRBD2. The J call may be mistaken, given a closer DNA end match to TRBJ2-7. The CDR3 runs 16 residues. Per germline, CDR1 LGHNA and CDR2 YSLEER. In DNA, the CDR3 is TGCGCCAGCAGCCAAGCCCTAGCGGATTATTCCTACGAGCAGTACTTC. This encodes CASSQALADYSYEQYF.

The V call is TRBV5-1, the J call TRBJ2-1, with TRBD2 matching over 11 bases. Germline V gene data show CDR1 as SGHRS and CDR2 as YFSETQ. This CDR3 is built from 15 residues. Unmatched junction bases numbered 7, after V lost 4 bases and J lost 7 bases. This chain's CDR3 is CASSASGRPLNEQFF. The DNA of the CDR3 is TGCGCCAGCAGCGCTAGCGGGAGGCCCTTGAATGAGCAGTTCTTC.

The chain employs TRBV5-1 and TRBJ2-2, with D uncertain. Trimming pared 2 bases from V and 1 base from J, leaving 9 bases between. The length of the CDR3 is 15 residues. The germline gives CDR1 SGHRS, CDR2 YFSETQ. The CDR3 DNA is TGCGCCAGCAGCTTCACCAGGTGGAACACCGGGGAGCTGTTTTTT. The encoded protein is CASSFTRWNTGELFF.

This clone occurred once. The V gene is TRBV7-9, the J gene TRBJ1-1; tentative D call: TRBD1 (6 bases). The V gene lost 6 bases and the J gene lost 2 bases, with 16 bases spanning the gap. CDR1 is SEHNR, CDR2 FQNEAQ, per germline (reference sequence). The CDR3 covers 15 residues. CDR3: CASRPITGFNTEAFF. CDR3 DNA sequence: TGTGCCAGCAGACCCATAACAGGGTTTAACACTGAAGCTTTCTTT.

This clone has more than one count but fewer than ten. The rearrangement uses TRBV30 and TRBJ1-2, with a possible D match to TRBD1 (6 bases). V lost 2 bases, J lost 7 bases, and 14 bases lay in between. The CDR3 extends over 13 amino acids. Germline CDR1 GTSNPN, CDR2 SVGIG (reference sequence). CDR3 protein: CAWSNREFPGYTF. CDR3 in DNA: TGTGCCTGGAGTAACAGGGAGTTCCCTGGCTACACCTTC. The complete variable domain, with remaining parts taken from reference TRBV30 and TRBJ1-2, reads SQTIHQWPATLVQPVGSPLSLECTVEGTSNPNLYWYRQAAGRGLQLLFYSVGIGQISSEVPQNLSASRPQDRQFILSSKKLLLSDSGFYLCAWSNREFPGYTFGSGTRLTVV.

This chain joins TRBV6-5 and TRBJ2-7, with D perhaps matching TRBD2 (6 bases). The V and J ends lost 5 bases and 1 base respectively, with 9 bases between them. The CDR3 is 13 residues long. CDR1 is MNHEY, CDR2 SVGAGI, per germline. The CDR3 coding sequence is TGTGCCAGCAGTCCCCGGGGGTCCTACGAGCAGTACTTC. Residues: CASSPRGSYEQYF.

V is TRBV9 and J is TRBJ2-3; 9 bases fit TRBD2. The CDR3 loop spans 16 amino acids. Trimming cost V 1 base and J 2 bases; bases outside gene matches: 5. Looked up from germline, CDR1 is SGDLS and CDR2 is YYNGEE. The DNA of the CDR3 is TGTGCCAGCAGCGTAAGCCCTAGCGGGATCACAGATACGCAGTATTTT. Protein sequence: CASSVSPSGITDTQYF.

This rearrangement joins TRBV28 to TRBJ1-5, with D possibly matching TRBD1 (6 bases). Trimming removed 7 bases from V and 0 bases from J, with 19 bases in between. The CDR3 is 17 residues long. Germline V CDR1 and CDR2: MDHEN, SYDVKM. In DNA, the CDR3 is TGTGCCAGCACTCCGACAGGTGTGAGTTATAGCAATCAGCCCCAGCATTTT. This codes for CASTPTGVSYSNQPQHF.

The rearrangement uses TRBV30 and TRBJ2-3; the match to TRBD2 covers 9 bases. Germline V CDR1 and CDR2: GTSNPN, SVGIG (reference sequence). With V trimmed by 7 bases and J by 6 bases, 8 bases remained unmatched. There are 13 residues in the CDR3. CDR3 loop: CASRVAGVDTQYF. The CDR3 region has the DNA TGTGCCTCGAGGGTAGCGGGGGTGGATACGCAGTATTTT.

The chain links TRBV19 to TRBJ1-2, with TRBD1 matching over 7 bases. The CDR3 has 12 residues. V lost 8 bases, J lost 4 bases, and 4 bases stayed unmatched. Germline V CDR1 and CDR2: LNHDA, SQIVND (reference sequence). In DNA, the CDR3 is TGTGCCAGTCGTAACAGGGGCTATGGCTACACCTTC. Amino acids: CASRNRGYGYTF.

The chain joins TRBV10-2 to TRBJ1-2; 7 nucleotides match TRBD1. Germline V gene lookup returns CDR1 WSHSY and CDR2 SAAADI. There are 13 residues in the CDR3. The V and J ends lost 7 bases and 3 bases, in that order; junction bases with no gene match: 5. CDR3 protein: CASTETGDYGYTF. The CDR3, as DNA: TGCGCCAGCACCGAAACAGGGGACTATGGCTACACCTTC.